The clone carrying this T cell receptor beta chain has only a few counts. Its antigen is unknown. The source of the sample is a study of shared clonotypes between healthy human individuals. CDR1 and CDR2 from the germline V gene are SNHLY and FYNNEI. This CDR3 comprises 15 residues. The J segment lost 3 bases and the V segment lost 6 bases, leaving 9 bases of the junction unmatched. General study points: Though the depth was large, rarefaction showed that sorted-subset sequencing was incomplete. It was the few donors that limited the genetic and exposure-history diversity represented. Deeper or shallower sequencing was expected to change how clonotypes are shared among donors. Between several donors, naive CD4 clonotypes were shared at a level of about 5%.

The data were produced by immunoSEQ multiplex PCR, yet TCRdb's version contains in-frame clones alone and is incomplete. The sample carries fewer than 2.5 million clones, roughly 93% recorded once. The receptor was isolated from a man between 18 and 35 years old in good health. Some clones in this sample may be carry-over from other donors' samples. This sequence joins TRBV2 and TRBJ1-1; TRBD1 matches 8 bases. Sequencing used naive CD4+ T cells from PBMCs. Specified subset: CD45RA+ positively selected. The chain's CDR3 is CASSGQGDEYTEAFF. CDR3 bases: TGTGCCAGCAGCGGACAGGGTGATGAGTACACTGAAGCTTTCTTT.